The rows below give T cell receptor beta chains drawn from one sample of a study of blood T cell repertoires in COVID-19. Profiling relied on immunoSEQ multiplex PCR, and the TCRdb table lists in-frame clones only, not all of them. This table holds fewer than 350,000 clones, more than 75% found once. Sequenced material: peripheral blood. The receptor set was obtained from a woman aged 25 to 39 who had recovered from COVID-19. Each CDR3 is given with its conserved first and last residue. The order of the fields is CDR3 protein, CDR3 DNA, D gene, J gene, clone size, V gene. The D gene is left open where the match is weak. Expanded clones are given a class, and other clones once, few, many or no size at all.

CDR3: CASSLFSTGPQHF
DNA: TGTGCCAGCAGTTTATTTTCCACGGGGCCCCAGCATTTT
D: NA
J: TRBJ1-5
size: NA
V: TRBV27

CDR3: CAWSDGGVYGYTF
DNA: TGTGCCTGGAGTGACGGGGGGGTCTATGGCTACACCTTC
D: NA
J: TRBJ1-2
size: NA
V: TRBV30

CDR3: CAWSRSTGGNTGELFF
DNA: TGTGCCTGGAGCCGTTCGACAGGGGGCAACACCGGGGAGCTGTTTTTT
D: TRBD1
J: TRBJ2-2
size: NA
V: TRBV30

CDR3: CASSLGGATDTQYF
DNA: TGTGCCAGCAGCCTTGGGGGGGCAACAGATACGCAGTATTTT
D: NA
J: TRBJ2-3
size: NA
V: TRBV14

CDR3: CASSLAPRAGYEQYF
DNA: TGTGCCAGCAGCTTAGCGCCCAGGGCAGGGTACGAGCAGTACTTC
D: NA
J: TRBJ2-7
size: NA
V: TRBV7-2

CDR3: CATSGGAGTDTQYF
DNA: TGTGCCACCAGTGGGGGCGCTGGCACAGATACGCAGTATTTT
D: NA
J: TRBJ2-3
size: NA
V: TRBV24-1

CDR3: CASSGGQGAFSGANVLTF
DNA: TGTGCCAGCAGCGGGGGACAGGGGGCGTTCTCTGGGGCCAACGTCCTGACTTTC
D: TRBD1
J: TRBJ2-6
size: NA
V: TRBV9

CDR3: CASGELYEQYF
DNA: TGTGCCAGCGGGGAGCTCTACGAGCAGTACTTC
D: NA
J: TRBJ2-7
size: NA
V: TRBV11-2

CDR3: CASSQDLGGYNEQFF
DNA: TGCGCCAGCAGCCAAGATCTAGGCGGGTACAATGAGCAGTTCTTC
D: NA
J: TRBJ2-1
size: NA
V: TRBV4-3

CDR3: CASSQDLDRGSSYNEQFF
DNA: TGCGCCAGCAGCCAAGATTTGGACAGGGGTAGCTCCTACAATGAGCAGTTCTTC
D: TRBD1
J: TRBJ2-1
size: NA
V: TRBV4-3

CDR3: CSVSEGSYEQYF
DNA: TGCAGCGTCAGTGAGGGCTCCTACGAGCAGTACTTC
D: NA
J: TRBJ2-7
size: NA
V: TRBV29-1

CDR3: CASSLDPGWDEQYF
DNA: TGTGCCAGCAGCTTAGATCCGGGATGGGACGAGCAGTACTTC
D: NA
J: TRBJ2-7
size: NA
V: TRBV7-9

CDR3: CASSLFARGAFF
DNA: TGTGCCAGCAGCTTATTCGCCAGGGGAGCTTTCTTT
D: NA
J: TRBJ1-1
size: NA
V: TRBV11-2

CDR3: CASSPSREYNEQFF
DNA: TGTGCCAGCAGCCCAAGTCGGGAGTACAATGAGCAGTTCTTC
D: NA
J: TRBJ2-1
size: NA
V: TRBV7-3

CDR3: CASSLGGTPTYEQYF
DNA: TGCGCCAGCAGCTTGGGGGGGACACCCACATACGAGCAGTACTTC
D: NA
J: TRBJ2-7
size: few
V: TRBV5-1

CDR3: CASSRTPGQLLYEQYF
DNA: TGTGCCAGCAGCCGCACCCCGGGACAGCTGCTTTACGAGCAGTACTTC
D: TRBD1
J: TRBJ2-7
size: NA
V: TRBV5-6

CDR3: CAWSVPQGQGRYEQYF
DNA: TGTGCCTGGAGTGTACCGCAGGGACAGGGGCGTTACGAGCAGTACTTC
D: TRBD1
J: TRBJ2-7
size: NA
V: TRBV30

CDR3: CASSESRGTPRSGNTIYF
DNA: TGTGCCAGCAGTGAATCTCGGGGGACCCCCAGATCTGGAAACACCATATATTTT
D: NA
J: TRBJ1-3
size: NA
V: TRBV25-1

CDR3: CASRDWDPYEQYF
DNA: TGCGCCAGCCGGGACTGGGACCCCTACGAGCAGTACTTC
D: NA
J: TRBJ2-7
size: once
V: TRBV5-1

CDR3: CASSSTVHEQYF
DNA: TGTGCCAGCAGTTCGACAGTCCACGAGCAGTACTTC
D: NA
J: TRBJ2-7
size: NA
V: TRBV12-3/TRBV12-4

CDR3: CASSLGGTNEKLFF
DNA: TGTGCCAGCAGCTTAGGAGGGACTAATGAAAAACTGTTTTTT
D: NA
J: TRBJ1-4
size: NA
V: TRBV7-9

CDR3: CASSLGPQGEKLFF
DNA: TGTGCCAGTAGTCTGGGTCCCCAGGGTGAAAAACTGTTTTTT
D: NA
J: TRBJ1-4
size: NA
V: TRBV19

CDR3: CASSQNLYRDRGYNEQFF
DNA: TGCGCCAGCAGCCAAAATTTGTACCGGGACAGGGGTTACAATGAGCAGTTCTTC
D: TRBD1
J: TRBJ2-1
size: NA
V: TRBV4-1

CDR3: CASSIEQDYGYTF
DNA: TGTGCCAGCAGCATAGAACAGGACTATGGCTACACCTTC
D: NA
J: TRBJ1-2
size: NA
V: TRBV7-9

CDR3: CASSEAAPTGTNEKLFF
DNA: TGTGCCAGCAGTGAAGCGGCACCGACAGGGACGAATGAAAAACTGTTTTTT
D: TRBD1
J: TRBJ1-4
size: NA
V: TRBV6-1

CDR3: CASSLVQGGETQYF
DNA: TGTGCCAGCAGCTTGGTACAGGGTGGTGAGACCCAGTACTTC
D: NA
J: TRBJ2-5
size: NA
V: TRBV5-4

CDR3: CASSKVDPLGILVYGYTF
DNA: TGTGCCAGCAGCAAAGTAGATCCCCTAGGCATCTTAGTCTATGGCTACACCTTC
D: NA
J: TRBJ1-2
size: once
V: TRBV21-1

CDR3: CASSEAPTLGNTIYF
DNA: TGTGCCAGCAGTGAAGCCCCCACTCTGGGAAACACCATATATTTT
D: NA
J: TRBJ1-3
size: NA
V: TRBV6-1

CDR3: CASSPSGTGNEKLFF
DNA: TGTGCCAGCTCACCATCCGGGACAGGGAATGAAAAACTGTTTTTT
D: TRBD1
J: TRBJ1-4
size: once
V: TRBV18